A single sample is the source of the 32 T cell receptor beta chains below, sequenced in a study of PD-L1 blockade in urothelial cancer. Profiled with immunoSEQ multiplex PCR; TCRdb holds only in-frame clones, not every one. There are 20,000 to 25,000 clones in the sample; 90% to 95% occur only once, and over 9% lies in the top ten. The time point is: peripheral blood 6 weeks after treatment start. Sequencing was performed on PBMCs, taken around atezolizumab (anti-PD-L1) treatment. The origin of the receptors is a woman aged 60 to 75 with urothelial cancer.

V is TRBV19 and J is TRBJ1-1; 9 nucleotides line up with TRBD1. Per germline, CDR1 LNHDA and CDR2 SQIVND (reference sequence). The trim removed 7 bases at V and 3 bases at J, leaving 18 bases unmatched. This CDR3 contains 18 residues. The DNA of the CDR3 is TGTGCCAGTATGGACGCCACAGGGGGCGCGCCTCCGGACACTGAAGCTTTCTTT. Translating it yields CASMDATGGAPPDTEAFF.

V gene TRBV6-5 combines with J gene TRBJ2-7, with TRBD1 matching over 7 bases. The CDR3 is made up of 14 amino acids. Germline CDR1 reads MNHEY; CDR2 reads SVGAGI. Germline trimming cut 6 bases from V and 0 bases from J; bases unmatched to any gene: 5. The chain's CDR3 is CASSLGGPSYEQYF. The CDR3 region has the DNA TGTGCCAGCAGCCTAGGGGGCCCCTCCTACGAGCAGTACTTC.

This chain links TRBV20-1 with TRBJ1-4; unclear D gene. The CDR3 runs 11 residues. The ends were cut back, 5 bases at V and 8 bases at J, with 9 bases in the middle. CDR1 is DFQATT and CDR2 is SNEGSKA in the germline V gene (reference sequence). Here the CDR3 reads CSALGAEKLFF. In DNA form, the CDR3 reads TGCAGTGCTCTGGGCGCCGAAAAACTGTTTTTT.

This rearrangement joins TRBV27 to TRBJ2-2, with 7 bases aligning to TRBD1. Unmatched junction bases numbered 4, after V lost 3 bases and J lost 3 bases. This CDR3 has 15 amino acids. The germline V gene encodes CDR1 MNHEY and CDR2 SMNVEV (reference sequence). CDR3 amino acids: CASSLRQGDTGELFF. The CDR3, as DNA: TGTGCCAGCAGTTTGCGGCAGGGGGACACCGGGGAGCTGTTTTTT.

The chain has TRBV5-1 and TRBJ1-2, with 11 positions matching TRBD1. CDR3 length equals 19 residues. CDR1 and CDR2 (germline): SGHRS, YFSETQ. With 2 bases clipped from V and 0 bases from J, the junction kept 12 bases outside the gene matches. CDR3 in amino acids: CASSFGVGTGGRANYGYTF. The CDR3 DNA sequence: TGCGCCAGCAGCTTCGGTGTTGGGACAGGGGGTAGGGCTAACTATGGCTACACCTTC. Full variable domain (remainder filled in from reference TRBV5-1 and TRBJ1-2): KAGVTQTPRYLIKTRGQQVTLSCSPISGHRSVSWYQQTPGQGLQFLFEYFSETQRNKGNFPGRFSGRQFSNSRSEMNVSTLELGDSALYLCASSFGVGTGGRANYGYTFGSGTRLTVV.

The V gene is TRBV18, the J gene TRBJ2-2; a possible D gene is TRBD1 (6 bases). The CDR3 consists of 16 residues. The V end was cut by 3 bases, the J end by 3 bases, with 14 bases between. Per germline, CDR1 KGHSH and CDR2 LQKENI. CDR3 loop: CASSPLQGLDTGELFF. The CDR3 DNA reads as TGTGCCAGCTCACCCCTACAGGGATTGGACACCGGGGAGCTGTTTTTT.

The chain is built from TRBV9 and TRBJ2-5; D possibly corresponds to TRBD2 (5 bases). The germline CDR1 and CDR2 sequences are SGDLS and YYNGEE. CDR3 length equals 15 residues. Trimming cost V 6 bases and J 5 bases, with 20 bases left between them. The CDR3 sequence: CASNSFPGSSETQYF. CDR3 nucleotide sequence: TGTGCCAGCAACAGTTTCCCGGGGTCCTCGGAGACCCAGTACTTC.

The J gene is TRBJ2-1, the V gene TRBV4-3; the D gene is possibly TRBD2 (6 bases). The CDR3 has 17 amino acids. The V and J ends lost 0 bases and 2 bases respectively, with 14 bases between them. CDR1 is LGHNA, CDR2 YSLEER, per germline. The CDR3 DNA is TGCGCCAGCAGCCAAGATGGACCTAGCGTTACCTACAATGAGCAGTTCTTC. Translation gives CASSQDGPSVTYNEQFF.

The CDR3 reads CASSQAGTAEQYF. The CDR3 coding sequence is TGTGCCAGCAGCCAGGCCGGGACAGCCGAGCAGTACTTC. The V call is TRBV5-8, the J call TRBJ2-7; 7 bases map to TRBD1. The CDR3 extends over 13 amino acids. CDR1 and CDR2 (germline): SGHTS, YDEGEE. J was trimmed by 6 bases and V by 4 bases; bases with no gene match: 7.

To note about this clone: At one boundary the junction diverges from the germline segment, which might be a read error. V gene TRBV7-9 combines with J gene TRBJ2-7; D call uncertain. This CDR3 has 11 residues. Looked up from germline, CDR1 is SEHNR and CDR2 is FQNEAQ (reference sequence). The CDR3 coding sequence is TGTGCCAGCAGTTTAGGTAACGAGCAGTACTTC. Encoded protein: CASSLGNEQYF. The full variable domain, with the rest looked up from reference TRBV7-9 and TRBJ2-7, is DTGVSQNPRHKITKRGQNVTFRCDPISEHNRLYWYRQTLGQGPEFLTYFQNEAQLEKSRLLSDRFSAERPKGSFSTLEIQRTEQGDSAMYLCASSLGNEQYFGPGTRLTVT.

The genes are TRBV7-2 and TRBJ2-3, with TRBD1 identical over 8 bases. The germline V gene encodes CDR1 SGHTA and CDR2 FQGNSA. Trimming removed 3 bases from V and 2 bases from J; junction bases left unmatched: 7. CDR3 size: 16 residues. In DNA, the CDR3 is TGTGCCAGCAGCTTTGTGGACAGGGTGGACACAGATACGCAGTATTTT. Protein sequence: CASSFVDRVDTDTQYF. Together with reference TRBV7-2 and TRBJ2-3, the CDR3 gives the full variable domain: GAGVSQSPSNKVTEKGKDVELRCDPISGHTALYWYRQSLGQGLEFLIYFQGNSAPDKSGLPSDRFSAERTGGSVSTLTIQRTQQEDSAVYLCASSFVDRVDTDTQYFGPGTRLTVL.

The rearrangement uses TRBV2 and TRBJ2-3; maybe TRBD2 (5 bases). The V end lost 5 bases, the J end lost 13 bases, and 19 bases lay between the germline ends. Germline CDR1 SNHLY, CDR2 FYNNEI. CDR3 length: 13 residues. CDR3 in amino acids: CASSPEGSFGEYF. The CDR3 DNA sequence: TGTGCCAGCAGTCCCGAGGGCTCCTTTGGGGAGTATTTT.

This clone appeared a single time. The chain combines TRBV6-1 with TRBJ2-6; weak D call: TRBD1 (6 bases). Trimming took off 0 bases at V and 3 bases at J, with 9 bases between the two ends. Per the germline V gene, CDR1 is MNHNS and CDR2 is SASEGT. The CDR3 runs to 16 residues. The CDR3 reads CASSEAQGIGANVLTF. CDR3 DNA: TGTGCCAGCAGTGAAGCTCAGGGGATTGGGGCCAACGTCCTGACTTTC.

The rearrangement uses TRBV7-8 and TRBJ2-4; D possibly corresponds to TRBD1 (5 bases). This CDR3 has 16 residues. Germline-derived CDR1 and CDR2 are SGHVS and FQNEAQ. The ends were cut back, 2 bases at V and 6 bases at J, with 17 bases in the middle. CDR3 residues: CASSLLVTGTGNIQYF. Written as DNA, the CDR3 is TGTGCCAGCAGCTTATTGGTAACAGGCACGGGAAACATTCAGTACTTC.

The V and J genes are TRBV11-2 and TRBJ2-1; a possible D gene is TRBD1 (6 bases). The CDR3 runs to 15 residues. The V end was cut by 1 base, the J end by 4 bases, with 11 bases between. Germline CDR1 and CDR2: SGHAT and FQNNGV. CDR3 in DNA: TGTGCCAGCAGCTTAGGGCCGGACAGATACAATGAGCAGTTCTTC. This encodes CASSLGPDRYNEQFF.

The CDR3 region is CASSESRGSEAFF. DNA of the CDR3: TGCGCCAGCAGTGAGTCAAGGGGTTCTGAAGCTTTCTTT. The chain has TRBV10-1 and TRBJ1-1, with D possibly being TRBD1 (5 bases). The CDR3 length is 13 residues. The germline V and J ends were trimmed by 0 bases and 6 bases, with 8 bases remaining between them. Germline CDR1 is WNHNN and CDR2 is SYGVQD (reference sequence).

The V gene is TRBV5-1, the J gene TRBJ2-3, with TRBD2 matching over 11 bases. The CDR3 has 15 residues. The trim removed 6 bases at V and 4 bases at J, leaving 7 bases unmatched. Per the germline V gene, CDR1 is SGHRS and CDR2 is YFSETQ. CDR3 DNA sequence: TGCGCCAGCATGAATAGCGGGGGGGCCTCAGATACGCAGTATTTT. Amino acid sequence: CASMNSGGASDTQYF.

V and J are TRBV27 and TRBJ2-7; 9 nucleotides align to TRBD1. The V gene end was trimmed by 5 bases and the J gene end by 4 bases; junction bases not matched to a gene: 3. The CDR3 is made up of 13 amino acids. CDR1 and CDR2 (germline): MNHEY, SMNVEV (reference sequence). CDR3 coding DNA: TGTGCCAGCAGTCCCGGGACAGGGTACGAGCAGTACTTC. Translated: CASSPGTGYEQYF.

This clone was detected once. This rearrangement joins TRBV6-1 to TRBJ2-7, with D uncertain. V was clipped by 6 bases and J by 1 base, with 10 bases between them. The CDR3 covers 13 residues. Germline lookup yields CDR1 MNHNS and CDR2 SASEGT. The CDR3 DNA is TGTGCCAGCAGGTATCTTGCGTCCTACGAGCAGTACTTC. Translation: CASRYLASYEQYF.

This sequence joins TRBV5-6 and TRBJ2-2; TRBD2 matches 12 bases. There are 18 residues in the CDR3. The V and J ends lost 4 bases and 6 bases, in that order; junction bases with no gene match: 13. The germline V gene encodes CDR1 SGHDT and CDR2 YYEEEE. The CDR3 is CASSILIRTSGVAGELFF. The DNA of the CDR3 is TGTGCCAGCAGCATACTCATTAGGACTAGCGGGGTTGCCGGGGAGCTGTTTTTT.

This rearrangement joins TRBV5-1 to TRBJ1-1; D is perhaps TRBD1 (5 bases). Trimming left V 3 bases short and J 0 bases short, with 9 bases between. The length of the CDR3 is 14 residues. Germline V lookup: CDR1 SGHRS, CDR2 YFSETQ. CDR3 coding DNA: TGCGCCAGCAGCTACAGGATCATGAACACTGAAGCTTTCTTT. Translating gives CASSYRIMNTEAFF.

The chain combines TRBV28 with TRBJ1-1; the D is unclear. The CDR3 extends over 14 amino acids. The V end was cut by 6 bases, the J end by 1 base, with 12 bases between. Germline CDR1 and CDR2: MDHEN and SYDVKM. CDR3 sequence reads: CASRRIRRNTEAFF. In DNA, the CDR3 is TGTGCCAGCAGGAGGATCCGACGGAACACTGAAGCTTTCTTT. The full variable domain, completed using reference TRBV28 and TRBJ1-1, is DVKVTQSSRYLVKRTGEKVFLECVQDMDHENMFWYRQDPGLGLRLIYFSYDVKMKEKGDIPEGYSVSREKKERFSLILESASTNQTSMYLCASRRIRRNTEAFFGQGTRLTVV.

The J gene is TRBJ2-3, the V gene TRBV5-1; TRBD2 matches 8 bases. The CDR3 length is 18 residues. Germline lookup yields CDR1 SGHRS and CDR2 YFSETQ. The trim removed 0 bases at V and 0 bases at J, leaving 9 bases unmatched. CDR3 nucleotide sequence: TGCGCCAGCAGCTTGGCCGCGGGAGGAGTAACTAGCACAGATACGCAGTATTTT. It specifies CASSLAAGGVTSTDTQYF.

The chain couples TRBV28 to TRBJ1-1, with TRBD1 as a possible D gene (6 bases). This CDR3 contains 16 residues. V dropped 4 bases and J dropped 0 bases, with 15 bases sitting between them. CDR1 is MDHEN and CDR2 is SYDVKM in the germline V gene. The CDR3, as DNA: TGTGCCAGCAGTTCCCCTCTAACAGGGTTGAACACTGAAGCTTTCTTT. It yields the protein CASSSPLTGLNTEAFF.

The gene calls are TRBV6-5 and TRBJ1-1, with a possible D match to TRBD1 (6 bases). The CDR3 is 14 residues long. V lost 6 bases and J 6 bases, leaving 17 bases between the germline ends. Germline assignment: CDR1 MNHEY and CDR2 SVGAGI. The CDR3 loop is CASRHPDRSAEAFF. CDR3 in DNA: TGTGCCAGCAGACACCCTGACAGGAGCGCTGAAGCTTTCTTT.

This clone was seen once. The rearrangement joins TRBV5-1 to TRBJ2-3; 7 bases line up with TRBD2. The J segment lost 1 base and the V segment lost 0 bases, leaving 2 bases of the junction unmatched. Germline V gene lookup returns CDR1 SGHRS and CDR2 YFSETQ. The CDR3 runs to 15 residues. The CDR3 sequence is CASSLGLAGTDTQYF. In nucleotides, the CDR3 is TGCGCCAGCAGCTTGGGGCTAGCGGGCACAGATACGCAGTATTTT.

V gene TRBV11-3 combines with J gene TRBJ2-1; 10 bases line up with TRBD1. After removal of 0 bases from V and 6 bases from J, the junction contained 8 bases not matched to a gene. Germline V gene data show CDR1 as SGHNT and CDR2 as YENEEA. This CDR3 is built from 17 residues. For the CDR3, the DNA is TGTGCCAGCAGCTTAGAGGGACAGGGGTCCCCCCTCAATGAGCAGTTCTTC. This translates into CASSLEGQGSPLNEQFF.

This clone was detected only a few times. The chain combines TRBV2 with TRBJ2-5; D is possibly TRBD2 (6 bases). The length of the CDR3 is 14 residues. The germline V and J ends were trimmed by 7 bases and 4 bases, with 16 bases remaining between them. Germline loops: CDR1 SNHLY, CDR2 FYNNEI. CDR3 protein: CASNSQLAGETQYF. The CDR3 DNA follows: TGTGCCAGCAATAGTCAACTAGCCGGAGAGACCCAGTACTTC.

The rearrangement links TRBV6-5 to TRBJ1-2; a weak D match, TRBD1 (5 bases). There are 15 residues in the CDR3. CDR1 is MNHEY and CDR2 is SVGAGI in the germline V gene. V was cut by 6 bases and J by 0 bases, with 14 bases left in between. This CDR3 reads CASSTLRGTNYGYTF. In DNA, the CDR3 is TGTGCCAGCAGCACTCTTAGGGGAACTAACTATGGCTACACCTTC.

The chain has TRBV7-6 and TRBJ2-1; 7 nucleotides align to TRBD1. There are 17 residues in the CDR3. The germline V gene encodes CDR1 SGHVS and CDR2 FNYEAQ. Losses at the gene ends were 4 bases for V and 2 bases for J; bases not matched to a gene: 11. The CDR3 protein is CASSSRYRTGTYNEQFF. For the CDR3, the DNA is TGTGCCAGCAGCTCTCGTTATAGGACAGGTACCTACAATGAGCAGTTCTTC.

The chain couples TRBV6-5 to TRBJ2-1; D uncertain. The germline gives CDR1 MNHEY, CDR2 SVGAGI. The CDR3 has 14 amino acids. Between the trimmed V and J ends, which lost 5 bases and 2 bases, there was a span of 10 bases. DNA of the CDR3: TGTGCCAGCAGTCACCGAGATACCTACAATGAGCAGTTCTTC. It translates to CASSHRDTYNEQFF.

This chain uses TRBV18 with TRBJ1-2, with 7 bases aligning to TRBD1. V shed 2 bases and J 2 bases; nucleotides not matched to a gene: 8. The germline gives CDR1 KGHSH, CDR2 LQKENI. The CDR3 length is 16 residues. The CDR3 is CASSPRTGQLNYGYTF. Here the CDR3 DNA reads TGTGCCAGCTCACCAAGGACGGGACAGCTCAACTATGGCTACACCTTC.